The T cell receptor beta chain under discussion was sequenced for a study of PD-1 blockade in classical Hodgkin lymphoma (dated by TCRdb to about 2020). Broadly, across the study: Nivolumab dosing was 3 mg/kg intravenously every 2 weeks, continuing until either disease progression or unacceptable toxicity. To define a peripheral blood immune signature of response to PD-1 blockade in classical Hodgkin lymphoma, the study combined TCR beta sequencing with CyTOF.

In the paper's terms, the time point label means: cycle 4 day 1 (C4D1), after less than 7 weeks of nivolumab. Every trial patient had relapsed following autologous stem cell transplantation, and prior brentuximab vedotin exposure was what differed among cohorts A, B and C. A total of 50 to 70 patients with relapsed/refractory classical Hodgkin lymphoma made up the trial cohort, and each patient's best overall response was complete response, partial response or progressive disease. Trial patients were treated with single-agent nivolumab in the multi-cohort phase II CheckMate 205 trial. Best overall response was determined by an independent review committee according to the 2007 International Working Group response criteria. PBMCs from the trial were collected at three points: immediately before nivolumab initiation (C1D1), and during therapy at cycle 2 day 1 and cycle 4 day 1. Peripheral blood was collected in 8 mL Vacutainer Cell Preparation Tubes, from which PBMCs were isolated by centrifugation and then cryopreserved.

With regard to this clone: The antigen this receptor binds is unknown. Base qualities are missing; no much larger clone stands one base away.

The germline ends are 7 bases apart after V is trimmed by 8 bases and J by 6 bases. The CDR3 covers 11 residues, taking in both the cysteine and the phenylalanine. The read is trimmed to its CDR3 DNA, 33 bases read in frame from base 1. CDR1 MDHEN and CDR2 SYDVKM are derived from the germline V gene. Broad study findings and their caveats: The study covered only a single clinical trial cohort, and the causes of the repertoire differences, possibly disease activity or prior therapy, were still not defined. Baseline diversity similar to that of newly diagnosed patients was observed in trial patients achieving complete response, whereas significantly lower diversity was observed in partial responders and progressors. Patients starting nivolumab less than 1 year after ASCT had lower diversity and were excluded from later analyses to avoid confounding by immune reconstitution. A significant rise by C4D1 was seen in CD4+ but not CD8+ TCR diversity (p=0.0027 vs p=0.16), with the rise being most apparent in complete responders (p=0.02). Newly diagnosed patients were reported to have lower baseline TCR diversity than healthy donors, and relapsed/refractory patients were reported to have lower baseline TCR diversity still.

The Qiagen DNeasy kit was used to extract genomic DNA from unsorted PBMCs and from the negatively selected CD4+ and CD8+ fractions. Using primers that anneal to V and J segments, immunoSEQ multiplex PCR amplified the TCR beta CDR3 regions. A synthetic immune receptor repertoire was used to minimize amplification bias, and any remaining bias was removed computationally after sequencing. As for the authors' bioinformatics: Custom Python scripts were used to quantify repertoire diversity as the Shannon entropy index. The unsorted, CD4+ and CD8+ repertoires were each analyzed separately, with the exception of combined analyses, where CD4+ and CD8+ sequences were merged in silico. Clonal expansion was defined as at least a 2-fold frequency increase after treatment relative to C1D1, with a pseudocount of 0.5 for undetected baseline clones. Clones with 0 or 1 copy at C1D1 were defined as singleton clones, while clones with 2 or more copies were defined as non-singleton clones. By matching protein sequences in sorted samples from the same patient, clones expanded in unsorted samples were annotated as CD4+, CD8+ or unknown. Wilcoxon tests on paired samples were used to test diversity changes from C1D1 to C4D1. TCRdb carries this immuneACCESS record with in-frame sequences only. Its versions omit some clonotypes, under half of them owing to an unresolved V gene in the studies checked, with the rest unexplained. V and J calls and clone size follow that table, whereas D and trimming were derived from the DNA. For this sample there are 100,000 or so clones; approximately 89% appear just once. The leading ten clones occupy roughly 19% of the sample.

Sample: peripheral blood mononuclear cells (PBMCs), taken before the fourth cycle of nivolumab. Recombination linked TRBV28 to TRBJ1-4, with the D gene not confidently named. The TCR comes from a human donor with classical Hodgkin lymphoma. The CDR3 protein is CASGLYEKLFF. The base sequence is TGTGCCAGCGGACTTTATGAAAAACTGTTTTTT. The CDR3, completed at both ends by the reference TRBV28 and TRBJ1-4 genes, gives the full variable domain DVKVTQSSRYLVKRTGEKVFLECVQDMDHENMFWYRQDPGLGLRLIYFSYDVKMKEKGDIPEGYSVSREKKERFSLILESASTNQTSMYLCASGLYEKLFFGSGTQLSVL.